This entry lists 21 T cell receptor beta chains sequenced from one sample in a study of PD-1 blockade in classical Hodgkin lymphoma. Assay used: immunoSEQ multiplex PCR; TCRdb lists only in-frame clones, some missing. The sample lists tens of thousands of clones, 90% occurring once. As for time point: cycle 4 day 1 (C4D1), after 6 weeks of nivolumab. Brentuximab vedotin exposure varied, and every patient relapsed after autologous stem cell transplantation. Sequencing used peripheral blood mononuclear cells (PBMCs), obtained before the fourth cycle of nivolumab. These receptors all stem from a human donor with classical Hodgkin lymphoma.

The CDR3 DNA sequence: TGTGCTAGTGGTTTAAGTCTAGCGGGTACTAGCTCCTACGAGCAGTACTTC. This translates into CASGLSLAGTSSYEQYF. V gene TRBV12-5 combines with J gene TRBJ2-7, with TRBD2 matching over 8 bases. V trimming: 3 bases; J trimming: 0 bases; junction bases outside the gene matches: 10. CDR3 length: 17 amino acids. In germline, CDR1 is LGHNT, CDR2 FRNRAP.

The rearrangement uses TRBV7-2 and TRBJ2-3; D gene unclear. The CDR3 spans 14 residues. From germline, CDR1 is SGHTA and CDR2 FQGNSA. V lost 6 bases and J lost 2, with 12 bases in between. The CDR3 DNA is TGTGCCAGCAGTTCGCAACGGCTCACAGATACGCAGTATTTT. Its protein is CASSSQRLTDTQYF.

V is TRBV19 and J is TRBJ2-2; D gene uncertain. The CDR3 runs to 16 residues. Germline-derived CDR1 and CDR2 are LNHDA and SQIVND (reference sequence). Trimming shortened V by 2 bases and J by 4 bases, and 14 bases separated the two germline ends. The CDR3 spells CASSITQLPGTGELFF. Here the CDR3 DNA reads TGTGCCAGTAGTATAACTCAGCTACCCGGCACCGGGGAGCTGTTTTTT.

CDR3 sequence: CAWSVSGHEKLFF. CDR3 DNA: TGTGCCTGGAGTGTCTCAGGCCATGAAAAACTGTTTTTT. This rearrangement joins TRBV30 to TRBJ1-4; D unclear. Germline V lookup: CDR1 GTSNPN, CDR2 SVGIG (reference sequence). CDR3 size: 13 residues. V was cut by 0 bases and J by 6 bases, with 8 bases left in between.

The rearrangement links TRBV7-2 to TRBJ1-1; no clear D gene. Germline CDR1 SGHTA, CDR2 FQGNSA. The CDR3 is 13 residues long. V shed 0 bases and J shed 8 bases, with 10 bases lying between them. CDR3: CASSLAPFREAFF. CDR3 in DNA: TGTGCCAGCAGCTTAGCTCCGTTTAGAGAAGCTTTCTTT.

This chain links TRBV18 with TRBJ2-3, with TRBD2 identical over 8 bases. The germline CDR1 and CDR2 sequences are KGHSH and LQKENI. The CDR3 contains 16 residues. The junction had 5 bases not matched to a gene; V was cut back by 1 base and J by 2 bases. The CDR3 DNA sequence: TGTGCCAGCTCACCACGGGGGACTAGTCACACAGATACGCAGTATTTT. As protein: CASSPRGTSHTDTQYF.

The V and J genes are TRBV18 and TRBJ1-1; D might be TRBD1 (6 bases). Germline CDR1 is KGHSH and CDR2 is LQKENI. The CDR3 runs to 15 residues. Trimming took 3 bases from V and 4 from J, leaving 15 bases between them. In DNA form, the CDR3 reads TGTGCCAGCTCACCGGCCTCAGGGGCTAGCACTGAAGCTTTCTTT. Translated, it gives CASSPASGASTEAFF.

The V gene is TRBV6-4, the J gene TRBJ2-1; TRBD2 matches 7 bases. Trimming removed 3 bases from V and 3 bases from J; junction bases left unmatched: 2. Germline-derived CDR1 and CDR2 are MRHNA and SNTAGT. CDR3 length: 14 residues. CDR3 region: CASSDWGGYNEQFF. Here the CDR3 DNA reads TGTGCCAGCAGTGATTGGGGGGGCTACAATGAGCAGTTCTTC.

This rearrangement joins TRBV5-4 to TRBJ1-2, with 8 bases lining up with TRBD1. The CDR3 covers 14 residues. J lost 7 bases, V lost 4 bases, and 9 bases had no gene match. Germline CDR1 and CDR2: SGHNT and YYREEE (reference sequence). The CDR3 nucleotides read TGTGCCAGCAGCATCCCGGGACAGGATGGTGGCTACACCTTC. Its protein is CASSIPGQDGGYTF.

The V call is TRBV2, the J call TRBJ1-2; 11 positions agree with TRBD1. The CDR3 extends over 16 amino acids. CDR1 SNHLY and CDR2 FYNNEI come from the germline V gene. V dropped 7 bases and J dropped 4; count of bases not matched to a gene: 11. CDR3 residues: CASTSRGQGGLYGYTF. The CDR3 region has the DNA TGTGCCAGCACCTCTCGGGGACAGGGGGGCCTCTATGGCTACACCTTC.

V usage is TRBV4-2 and J usage is TRBJ1-4; 7 positions match TRBD1. Germline V CDR1 and CDR2: LGHNA, YNFKEQ. The V gene end was trimmed by 5 bases and the J gene end by 8 bases; junction bases not matched to a gene: 8. The CDR3 length is 14 residues. CDR3 amino acids: CASSTRQGEEKLFF. Here the CDR3 DNA reads TGTGCCAGCAGCACACGACAGGGAGAAGAAAAACTGTTTTTT.

The chain uses TRBV5-1 and TRBJ2-4, with 9 bases identical to TRBD2. Germline trimming cut 8 bases from V and 2 bases from J; bases unmatched to any gene: 8. CDR1 and CDR2 (germline): SGHRS, YFSETQ. CDR3 length equals 15 residues. The CDR3 sequence is CASSGGGATKNIQYF. The CDR3 nucleotides are TGCGCCAGTAGCGGCGGGGGGGCAACCAAAAACATTCAGTACTTC.

This sequence joins TRBV9 and TRBJ2-1; D is ambiguous. The CDR3 consists of 15 residues. V lost 4 bases to trimming and J lost 0 bases, with 11 bases between them. Germline loops: CDR1 SGDLS, CDR2 YYNGEE. The CDR3 is CASSPGISSYNEQFF. In DNA form, the CDR3 reads TGTGCCAGCAGCCCTGGGATCAGCTCCTACAATGAGCAGTTCTTC.

The CDR3 sequence: CASSLMTGFNEQYF. For the CDR3, the DNA is TGTGCCAGCAGCCTCATGACAGGGTTCAACGAGCAGTACTTC. V gene TRBV5-6 combines with J gene TRBJ2-7; 7 positions match TRBD1. Germline V gene sequence: CDR1 SGHDT, CDR2 YYEEEE. The CDR3 sequence is 14 residues long. V lost 4 bases, J lost 5 bases, and 9 bases stayed unmatched. Full variable domain (missing parts from reference TRBV5-6 and TRBJ2-7): DAGVTQSPTHLIKTRGQQVTLRCSPKSGHDTVSWYQQALGQGPQFIFQYYEEEERQRGNFPDRFSGHQFPNYSSELNVNALLLGDSALYLCASSLMTGFNEQYFGPGTRLTVT.

The table lists this clone with a few counts. V usage is TRBV19 and J usage is TRBJ1-1, with 9 bases lining up with TRBD1. This CDR3 has 14 residues. Germline loops: CDR1 LNHDA, CDR2 SQIVND (reference sequence). The V segment lost 9 bases and the J segment 5 bases; nucleotides outside the gene matches: 10. The CDR3 DNA reads as TGTGCCAGCAGGGAGGACAGGGGACTGACTGAAGCTTTCTTT. Amino acid sequence: CASREDRGLTEAFF.

The chain carries TRBV19 and TRBJ1-4; 8 bases are a match to TRBD1. In germline, CDR1 is LNHDA, CDR2 SQIVND (reference sequence). The V segment lost 7 bases and the J segment 0 bases; nucleotides outside the gene matches: 10. CDR3 size: 17 residues. CDR3 amino acids: CASTPDRDPPTNEKLFF. The CDR3 region has the DNA TGTGCCAGTACCCCGGACAGGGACCCTCCAACTAATGAAAAACTGTTTTTT.

V and J are TRBV6-5 and TRBJ2-3; TRBD2 is a possible D gene (6 bases). V lost 0 bases and J 9 bases, leaving 10 bases between the germline ends. CDR1 is MNHEY and CDR2 is SVGAGI in the germline V gene. The CDR3 has 13 amino acids. The CDR3 protein is CASSYSTRVTQYF. The CDR3 region has the DNA TGTGCCAGCAGTTACTCGACTAGGGTAACGCAGTATTTT.

The V call is TRBV11-3, the J call TRBJ2-2; perhaps D is TRBD1 or TRBD2 (5 bases each). Germline V gene sequence: CDR1 SGHNT, CDR2 YENEEA. This CDR3 spans 16 amino acids. V was clipped by 3 bases and J by 4 bases, with 15 bases between them. The CDR3 nucleotides are TGTGCCAGCAGCTTTTTTCTGGGGACCTTCACCGGGGAGCTGTTTTTT. This encodes CASSFFLGTFTGELFF. The variable domain in full, completed from reference TRBV11-3 and TRBJ2-2, reads EAGVVQSPRYKIIEKKQPVAFWCNPISGHNTLYWYLQNLGQGPELLIRYENEEAVDDSQLPKDRFSAERLKGVDSTLKIQPAELGDSAVYLCASSFFLGTFTGELFFGEGSRLTVL.

J is TRBJ1-1 and V is TRBV30; D uncertain. This CDR3 comprises 12 residues. Trimming removed 5 bases from V and 8 bases from J, with 15 bases in between. CDR1 is GTSNPN and CDR2 is SVGIG in the germline V gene (reference sequence). The CDR3 reads CAWFEEDGEAFF. The CDR3 region has the DNA TGTGCCTGGTTCGAGGAGGATGGGGAAGCTTTCTTT.

This rearrangement joins TRBV5-1 to TRBJ2-7, with D tentatively TRBD1 or TRBD2 (5 bases each). Looked up from germline, CDR1 is SGHRS and CDR2 is YFSETQ. This CDR3 region has 15 residues. Trimming took 1 base from V and 6 from J, leaving 17 bases between them. The CDR3 reads CASSLLADGASEQYF. CDR3 DNA: TGCGCCAGCAGCTTGTTAGCAGACGGGGCGAGCGAGCAGTACTTC.

V is TRBV30 and J is TRBJ2-5; TRBD1 or TRBD2 may be the D gene (5 bases each). CDR1 and CDR2 (germline): GTSNPN, SVGIG (reference sequence). The CDR3 is 17 residues long. Trimming left V 0 bases short and J 6 bases short, with 23 bases between. The CDR3 region has the DNA TGTGCCTGGAGTGTATCCCTCATGACGGGGCTCAGTCAGACCCAGTACTTC. Translation gives CAWSVSLMTGLSQTQYF. The full variable domain, completed using reference TRBV30 and TRBJ2-5, is SQTIHQWPATLVQPVGSPLSLECTVEGTSNPNLYWYRQAAGRGLQLLFYSVGIGQISSEVPQNLSASRPQDRQFILSSKKLLLSDSGFYLCAWSVSLMTGLSQTQYFGPGTRLLVL.